This T cell receptor beta chain was captured in a study of cytomegalovirus exposure and HLA in healthy donors. For the study at large: Of some 360 genotyped donors, approximately 80% clustered with self-reported Caucasian donors. General study points: Apparent HLA restriction characterized most CMV-associated TCR beta chains in a later analysis. TCR beta sequences reportedly predicted most subjects' HLA-A and HLA-B alleles accurately. A later analysis linked some 18,000 TCR beta sequences to HLA alleles at 0.05 false discovery rate.

Germline CDR1 is SSHAT and CDR2 is FNYEAQ (reference sequence). This CDR3 is 13 amino acids long. The PCR ran on 60 Vbeta and 13 Jbeta primers. The table came from immunoSEQ multiplex PCR; TCRdb's copy has only in-frame clones and leaves some out. The table for this sample gives 40,000 to 45,000 clones. Concerning this clone: Its antigen is not known. Its ends do not fully match the called genes, so a read error is possible.

Sequenced material: PBMCs. This sequence was found in a woman in her 30s in good health and CMV-seronegative. The J gene is TRBJ2-1, the V gene TRBV7-7; 13 bases match TRBD2. The CDR3 DNA sequence: TGTGCTAGCAGCCCCGGACTAGCGGGAGAATCGTTCTTC. It specifies CASSPGLAGESFF.